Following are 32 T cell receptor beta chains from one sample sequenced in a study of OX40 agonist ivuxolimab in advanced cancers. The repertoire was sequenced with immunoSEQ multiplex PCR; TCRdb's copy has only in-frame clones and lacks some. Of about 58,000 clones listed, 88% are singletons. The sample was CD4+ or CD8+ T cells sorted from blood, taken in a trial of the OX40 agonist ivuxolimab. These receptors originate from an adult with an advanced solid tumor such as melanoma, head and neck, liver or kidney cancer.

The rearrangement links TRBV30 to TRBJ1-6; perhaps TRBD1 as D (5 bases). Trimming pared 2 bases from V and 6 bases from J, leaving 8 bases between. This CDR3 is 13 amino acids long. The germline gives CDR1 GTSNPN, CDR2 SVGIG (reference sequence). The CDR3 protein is CAWSRQGNSPLHF. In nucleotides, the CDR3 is TGTGCCTGGAGTCGGCAGGGTAATTCACCCCTCCACTTT.

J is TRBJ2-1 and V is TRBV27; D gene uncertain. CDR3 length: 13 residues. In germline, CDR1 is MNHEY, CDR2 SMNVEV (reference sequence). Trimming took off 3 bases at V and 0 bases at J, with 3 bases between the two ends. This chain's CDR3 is CASSFISYNEQFF. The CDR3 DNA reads TGTGCCAGCAGTTTTATCTCCTACAATGAGCAGTTCTTC.

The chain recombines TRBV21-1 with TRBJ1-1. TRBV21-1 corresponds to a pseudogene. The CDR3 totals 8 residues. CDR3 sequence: CASGIAFF. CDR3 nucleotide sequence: TGTGCCAGCGGCATAGCTTTCTTT.

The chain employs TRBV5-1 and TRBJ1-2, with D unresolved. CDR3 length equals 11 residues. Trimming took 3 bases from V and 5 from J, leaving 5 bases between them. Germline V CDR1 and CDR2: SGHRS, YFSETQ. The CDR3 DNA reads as TGCGCCAGCAGCTCGGAGTATGGCTACACCTTC. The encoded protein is CASSSEYGYTF.

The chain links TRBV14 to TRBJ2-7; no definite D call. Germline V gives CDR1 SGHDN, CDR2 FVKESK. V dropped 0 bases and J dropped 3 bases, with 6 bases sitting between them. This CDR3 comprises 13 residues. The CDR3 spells CASSQESIYEQYF. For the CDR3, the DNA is TGTGCCAGCAGCCAAGAATCGATCTACGAGCAGTACTTC.

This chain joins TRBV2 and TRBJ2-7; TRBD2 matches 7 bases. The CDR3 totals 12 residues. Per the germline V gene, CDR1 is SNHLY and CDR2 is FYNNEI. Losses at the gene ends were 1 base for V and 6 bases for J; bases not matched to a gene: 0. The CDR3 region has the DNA TGTGCCAGCAGTGAAGGGGGGGGCGAGCAGTACTTC. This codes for CASSEGGGEQYF.

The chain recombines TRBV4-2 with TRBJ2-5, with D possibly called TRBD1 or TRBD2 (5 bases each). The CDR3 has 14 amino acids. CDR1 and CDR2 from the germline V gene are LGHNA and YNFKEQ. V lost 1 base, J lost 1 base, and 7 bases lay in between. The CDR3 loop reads CASSQGGTQETQYF. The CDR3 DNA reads TGTGCCAGCAGCCAAGGAGGGACCCAAGAGACCCAGTACTTC.

The CDR3 loop reads CASSFWDPGANVLTF. In DNA form, the CDR3 reads TGTGCCAGCAGCTTCTGGGACCCTGGGGCCAACGTCCTGACTTTC. V and J are TRBV5-8 and TRBJ2-6; perhaps D is TRBD1 or TRBD2 (5 bases each). The germline V gene encodes CDR1 SGHTS and CDR2 YDEGEE. Deletions cut 2 bases from V and 2 bases from J, with 8 bases between. The CDR3 sequence is 15 residues long.

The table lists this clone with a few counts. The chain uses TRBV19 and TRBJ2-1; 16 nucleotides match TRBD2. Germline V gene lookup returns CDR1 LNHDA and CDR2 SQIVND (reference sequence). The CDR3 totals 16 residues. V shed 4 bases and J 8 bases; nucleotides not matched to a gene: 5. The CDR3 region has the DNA TGTGCCAGTAGTAGACAGGGACTAGCGGGAGGGGATGAGCAGTTCTTC. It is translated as CASSRQGLAGGDEQFF.

The CDR3 DNA is TGTGCCAGCAGCTTTAACCTCGGGACTAGCGGGAGCAATGAGCAGTTCTTC. Translated, it gives CASSFNLGTSGSNEQFF. V and J are TRBV7-9 and TRBJ2-1; 14 nucleotides match TRBD2. This CDR3 has 17 amino acids. The V segment lost 3 bases and the J segment 6 bases; nucleotides outside the gene matches: 7. Per germline, CDR1 SEHNR and CDR2 FQNEAQ (reference sequence).

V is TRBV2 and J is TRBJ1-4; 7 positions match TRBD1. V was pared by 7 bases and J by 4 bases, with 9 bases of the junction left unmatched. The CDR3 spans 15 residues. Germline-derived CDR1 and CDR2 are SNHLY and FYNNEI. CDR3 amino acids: CASTQTGFGNEKLFF. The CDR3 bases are TGTGCCAGCACCCAGACAGGGTTTGGTAATGAAAAACTGTTTTTT.

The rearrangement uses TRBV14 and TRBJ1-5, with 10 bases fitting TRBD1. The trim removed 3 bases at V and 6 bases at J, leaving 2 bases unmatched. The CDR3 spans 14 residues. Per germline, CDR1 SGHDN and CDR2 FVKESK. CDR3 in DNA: TGTGCCAGCAGCCAGGACAGGGGGGGTCAGCCCCAGCATTTT. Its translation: CASSQDRGGQPQHF. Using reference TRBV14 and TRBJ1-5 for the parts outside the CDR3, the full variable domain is EAGVTQFPSHSVIEKGQTVTLRCDPISGHDNLYWYRRVMGKEIKFLLHFVKESKQDESGMPNNRFLAERTGGTYSTLKVQPAELEDSGVYFCASSQDRGGQPQHFGDGTRLSIL.

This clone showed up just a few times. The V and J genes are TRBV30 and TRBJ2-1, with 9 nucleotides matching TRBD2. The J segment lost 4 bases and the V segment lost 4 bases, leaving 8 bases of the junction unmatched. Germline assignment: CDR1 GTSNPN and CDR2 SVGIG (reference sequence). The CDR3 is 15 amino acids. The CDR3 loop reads CAWTLTSGRYNEQFF. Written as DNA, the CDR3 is TGTGCCTGGACCCTGACTAGCGGCCGGTACAATGAGCAGTTCTTC.

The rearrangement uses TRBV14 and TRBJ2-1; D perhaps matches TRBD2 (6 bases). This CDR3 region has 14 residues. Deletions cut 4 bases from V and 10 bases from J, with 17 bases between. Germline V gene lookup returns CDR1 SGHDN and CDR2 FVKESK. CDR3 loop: CASSLAISGTEQFF. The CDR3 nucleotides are TGTGCCAGCAGCCTAGCTATTAGCGGAACGGAGCAGTTCTTC.

CDR3 protein: CASSPELNTEAFF. As DNA, the CDR3 is TGTGCCAGCTCACCCGAATTGAACACTGAAGCTTTCTTT. The genes are TRBV18 and TRBJ1-1; D not certain. Germline lookup yields CDR1 KGHSH and CDR2 LQKENI. CDR3 size: 13 residues. Trimming removed 3 bases from V and 0 bases from J, with 5 bases in between. The variable domain in full, with the rest retrieved from reference TRBV18 and TRBJ1-1, is NAGVMQNPRHLVRRRGQEARLRCSPMKGHSHVYWYRQLPEEGLKFMVYLQKENIIDESGMPKERFSAEFPKEGPSILRIQQVVRGDSAAYFCASSPELNTEAFFGQGTRLTVV.

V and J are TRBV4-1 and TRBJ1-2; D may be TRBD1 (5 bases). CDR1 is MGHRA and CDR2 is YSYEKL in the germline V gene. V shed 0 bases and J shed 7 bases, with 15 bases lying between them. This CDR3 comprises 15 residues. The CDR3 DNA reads TGCGCCAGCAGCCAAGATCACCCAGGGCCGCGTGGCTACACCTTC. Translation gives CASSQDHPGPRGYTF.

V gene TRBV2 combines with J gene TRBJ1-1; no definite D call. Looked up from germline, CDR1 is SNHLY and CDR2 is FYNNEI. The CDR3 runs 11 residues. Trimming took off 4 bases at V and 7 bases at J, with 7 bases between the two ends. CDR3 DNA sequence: TGTGCCAGCAGTGTGACATTTGAAGCTTTCTTT. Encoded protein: CASSVTFEAFF. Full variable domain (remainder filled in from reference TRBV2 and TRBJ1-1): EPEVTQTPSHQVTQMGQEVILRCVPISNHLYFYWYRQILGQKVEFLVSFYNNEISEKSEIFDDQFSVERPDGSNFTLKIRSTKLEDSAMYFCASSVTFEAFFGQGTRLTVV.

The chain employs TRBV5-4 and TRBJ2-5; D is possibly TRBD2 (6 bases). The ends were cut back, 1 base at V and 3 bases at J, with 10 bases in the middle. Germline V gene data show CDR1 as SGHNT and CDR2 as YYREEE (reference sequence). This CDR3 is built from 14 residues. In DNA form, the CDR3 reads TGTGCCAGCAGCTTGATCACGGGAGAAGAGACCCAGTACTTC. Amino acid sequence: CASSLITGEETQYF.

The DNA of the CDR3 is TGCGCCAGCAGCTTGAACACGGACGGTGCCTACGAGCAGTACTTC. It encodes CASSLNTDGAYEQYF. The rearrangement links TRBV5-1 to TRBJ2-7; the D is unclear. From germline, CDR1 is SGHRS and CDR2 YFSETQ. V was shortened by 1 base and J by 2 bases, with 13 bases between the two germline ends. The CDR3 sequence is 15 residues long.

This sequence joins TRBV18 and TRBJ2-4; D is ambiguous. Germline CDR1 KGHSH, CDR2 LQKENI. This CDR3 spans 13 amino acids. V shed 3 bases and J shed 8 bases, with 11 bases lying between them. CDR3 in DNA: TGTGCCAGCTCACCGCTGGGAAGGGACATTCAGTACTTC. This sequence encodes CASSPLGRDIQYF.

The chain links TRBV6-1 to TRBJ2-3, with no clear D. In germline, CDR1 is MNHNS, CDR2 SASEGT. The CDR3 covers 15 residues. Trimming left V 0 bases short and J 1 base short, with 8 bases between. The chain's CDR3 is CASSEAWSGTDTQYF. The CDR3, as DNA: TGTGCCAGCAGTGAAGCTTGGAGTGGCACAGATACGCAGTATTTT.

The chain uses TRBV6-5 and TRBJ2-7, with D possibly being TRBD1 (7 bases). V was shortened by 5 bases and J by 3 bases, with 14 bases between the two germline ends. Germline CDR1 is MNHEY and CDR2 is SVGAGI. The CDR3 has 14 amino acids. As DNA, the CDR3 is TGTGCCAGCAGTCGCGGGGACAGAGGCTACGAGCAGTACTTC. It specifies CASSRGDRGYEQYF.

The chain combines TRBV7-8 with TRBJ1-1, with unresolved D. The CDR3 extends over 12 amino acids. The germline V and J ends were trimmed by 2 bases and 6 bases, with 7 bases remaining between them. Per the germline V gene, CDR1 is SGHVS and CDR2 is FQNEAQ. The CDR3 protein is CASSLRAPEAFF. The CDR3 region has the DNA TGTGCCAGCAGCTTACGGGCGCCTGAAGCTTTCTTT.

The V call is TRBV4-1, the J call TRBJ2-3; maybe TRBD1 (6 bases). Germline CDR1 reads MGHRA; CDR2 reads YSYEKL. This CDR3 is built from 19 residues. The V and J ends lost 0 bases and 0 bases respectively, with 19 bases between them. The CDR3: CASSQDPGRGVLSTDTQYF. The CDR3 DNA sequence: TGCGCCAGCAGCCAAGATCCCGGCAGGGGAGTTCTTAGCACAGATACGCAGTATTTT.

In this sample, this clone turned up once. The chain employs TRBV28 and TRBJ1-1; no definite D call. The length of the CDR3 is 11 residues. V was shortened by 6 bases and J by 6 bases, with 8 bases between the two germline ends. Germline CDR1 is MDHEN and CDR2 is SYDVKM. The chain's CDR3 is CASRGRAEAFF. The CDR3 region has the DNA TGTGCCAGCAGGGGCCGGGCTGAAGCTTTCTTT.

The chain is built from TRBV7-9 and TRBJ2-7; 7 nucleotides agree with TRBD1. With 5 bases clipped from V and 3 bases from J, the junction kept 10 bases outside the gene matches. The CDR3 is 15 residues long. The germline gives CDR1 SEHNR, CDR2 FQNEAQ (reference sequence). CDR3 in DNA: TGTGCCAGCAGCCCCGGGACAGCCGACTTCTACGAGCAGTACTTC. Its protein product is CASSPGTADFYEQYF.

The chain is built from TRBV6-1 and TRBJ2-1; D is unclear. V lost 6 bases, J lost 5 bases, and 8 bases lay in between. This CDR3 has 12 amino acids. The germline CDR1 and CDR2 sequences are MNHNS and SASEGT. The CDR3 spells CASRPRNNEQFF. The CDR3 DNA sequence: TGTGCCAGCAGACCCAGAAACAATGAGCAGTTCTTC.

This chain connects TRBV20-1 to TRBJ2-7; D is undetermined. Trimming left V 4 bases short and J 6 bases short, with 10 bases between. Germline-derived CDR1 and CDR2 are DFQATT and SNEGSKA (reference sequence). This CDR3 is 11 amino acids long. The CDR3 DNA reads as TGCAGTGCTACGGGTTGGGGCGAGCAGTACTTC. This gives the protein CSATGWGEQYF.

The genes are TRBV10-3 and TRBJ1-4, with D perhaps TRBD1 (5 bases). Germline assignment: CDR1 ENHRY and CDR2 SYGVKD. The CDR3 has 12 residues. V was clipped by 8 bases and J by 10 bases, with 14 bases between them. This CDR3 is CAIGGADGKLFF. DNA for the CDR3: TGTGCCATCGGCGGGGCCGACGGAAAACTGTTTTTT.

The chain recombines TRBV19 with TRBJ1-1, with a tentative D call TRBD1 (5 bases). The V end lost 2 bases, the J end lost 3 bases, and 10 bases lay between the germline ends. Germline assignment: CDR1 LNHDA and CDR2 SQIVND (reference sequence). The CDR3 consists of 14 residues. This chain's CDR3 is CASSIWGEDTEAFF. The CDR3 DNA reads TGTGCCAGTAGTATATGGGGGGAGGACACTGAAGCTTTCTTT.

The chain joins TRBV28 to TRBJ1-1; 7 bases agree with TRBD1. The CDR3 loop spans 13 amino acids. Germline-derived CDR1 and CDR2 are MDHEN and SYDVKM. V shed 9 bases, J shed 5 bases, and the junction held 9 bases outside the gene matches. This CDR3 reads CASLKGAGTEAFF. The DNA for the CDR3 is TGTGCCAGTCTGAAGGGGGCGGGGACTGAAGCTTTCTTT. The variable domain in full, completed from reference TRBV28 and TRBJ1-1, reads DVKVTQSSRYLVKRTGEKVFLECVQDMDHENMFWYRQDPGLGLRLIYFSYDVKMKEKGDIPEGYSVSREKKERFSLILESASTNQTSMYLCASLKGAGTEAFFGQGTRLTVV.

CDR3 sequence reads: CSLRDSLYNEQFF. The CDR3 DNA is TGCAGCTTGAGGGACTCACTATACAATGAGCAGTTCTTC. V usage is TRBV29-1 and J usage is TRBJ2-1; possible D gene TRBD2, 6 bases. The V end lost 8 bases, the J end lost 4 bases, and 15 bases lay between the germline ends. There are 13 residues in the CDR3. In germline, CDR1 is SQVTM, CDR2 ANQGSEA.